A single sample is the source of the 17 T cell receptor beta chains below, sequenced in a study of identical twins. TCRdb passed the 5' RACE reads through MiXCR, listing each CDR3 protein once. This table holds 350,000 to 600,000 distinct CDR3 sequences, 14% found once. These same data were also listed under a study on yellow fever vaccine responses in identical twins.

Material: CD4+ T cells sorted from blood. The source is a woman aged 18-29 years in good health.

The table lists this clonotype with a few counts. The chain combines TRBV7-9 with TRBJ2-3; TRBD2 is a possible D gene (7 bases). Trimming stripped 6 bases from V and 3 bases from J, with 25 bases between. This CDR3 is built from 18 residues. The germline gives CDR1 SEHNR, CDR2 FQNEAQ (reference sequence). Written as DNA, the CDR3 is TGTGCCAGCAGAACATCAGGGACAAAGGGGGGGCTAACAGATACGCAGTATTTT. Its translation: CASRTSGTKGGLTDTQYF. The entire variable domain, with the rest obtained from reference TRBV7-9 and TRBJ2-3, is as follows: DTGVSQNPRHKITKRGQNVTFRCDPISEHNRLYWYRQTLGQGPEFLTYFQNEAQLEKSRLLSDRFSAERPKGSFSTLEIQRTEQGDSAMYLCASRTSGTKGGLTDTQYFGPGTRLTVL.

There are a few counts of this clonotype. J is TRBJ1-1 and V is TRBV27; tentative D call: TRBD1 (6 bases). V was shortened by 1 base and J by 7 bases, with 10 bases between the two germline ends. CDR3 length: 13 amino acids. The V gene's germline CDR1 is MNHEY and CDR2 SMNVEV (reference sequence). In nucleotides, the CDR3 is TGTGCCAGCAGTTTATGGCAGGGGAATGAAGCTTTCTTT. It codes for CASSLWQGNEAFF.

This clonotype has ten or more counts. The chain is built from TRBV7-9 and TRBJ2-7, with D possibly being TRBD2 (6 bases). Germline lookup yields CDR1 SEHNR and CDR2 FQNEAQ (reference sequence). This CDR3 region has 14 residues. Trimming stripped 1 base from V and 4 bases from J, with 11 bases between. The DNA of the CDR3 is TGTGCCAGCAGCTTAGTAGGTAGCGGATACGAGCAGTACTTC. Translated: CASSLVGSGYEQYF.

The chain uses TRBV20-1 and TRBJ1-1, with D uncertain. V lost 6 bases and J lost 1, with 12 bases in between. The CDR3 sequence is 13 residues long. CDR1 and CDR2 (germline): DFQATT, SNEGSKA (reference sequence). CDR3 region: CSAGGLANTEAFF. CDR3 nucleotide sequence: TGCAGTGCGGGAGGACTTGCGAACACTGAAGCTTTCTTT.

V gene TRBV5-1 combines with J gene TRBJ2-3; tentatively, D is TRBD2 (6 bases). Germline V gene data show CDR1 as SGHRS and CDR2 as YFSETQ. Trimming cost V 0 bases and J 0 bases, with 11 bases left between them. This CDR3 contains 16 residues. The CDR3 reads CASSLGAGTSTDTQYF. CDR3 sequence (DNA): TGCGCCAGCAGCTTGGGGGCAGGGACTAGCACAGATACGCAGTATTTT.

This clonotype was found many times. The J gene is TRBJ1-6, the V gene TRBV5-1, with 7 bases aligning to TRBD1. This CDR3 region has 14 residues. Per germline, CDR1 SGHRS and CDR2 YFSETQ. Trimming removed 4 bases from V and 10 bases from J; junction bases left unmatched: 8. CDR3 protein: CASSRTGEGSPLHF. The CDR3, as DNA: TGCGCCAGCAGCAGGACAGGTGAAGGGTCACCCCTCCACTTT.

This clonotype was counted at least ten times. The chain combines TRBV2 with TRBJ2-5; 8 bases agree with TRBD1. The length of the CDR3 is 15 residues. Germline CDR1 SNHLY, CDR2 FYNNEI. V was clipped by 1 base and J by 4 bases; unmatched bases: 5. The CDR3 reads CASSEGQGARETQYF. DNA for the CDR3: TGTGCCAGCAGTGAAGGGCAGGGGGCTAGAGAGACCCAGTACTTC.

A few counts support this clonotype. This sequence joins TRBV12-3 or TRBV12-4 and TRBJ1-4; TRBD1 might be the D (5 bases). The CDR3 covers 15 residues. V was shortened by 5 bases and J by 6 bases, with 16 bases between the two germline ends. CDR3 in amino acids: CASSLGRVGDEKLFF. The DNA for the CDR3 is TGTGCCAGCAGTCTAGGACGGGTGGGGGATGAAAAACTGTTTTTT.

The V gene is TRBV7-3, the J gene TRBJ1-6, with D perhaps TRBD1 (5 bases). The germline V and J ends were trimmed by 2 bases and 9 bases, with 11 bases remaining between them. The length of the CDR3 is 14 residues. Looked up from germline, CDR1 is SGHTA and CDR2 is FQGTGA. The CDR3 sequence is CASSLGGWGSPLHF. DNA for the CDR3: TGTGCCAGCAGCTTAGGGGGGTGGGGTTCACCCCTCCACTTT.

V and J are TRBV20-1 and TRBJ2-3, with TRBD2 matching over 11 bases. The CDR3 runs to 16 residues. After removal of 6 bases from V and 0 bases from J, the junction contained 8 bases not matched to a gene. Germline V gene data show CDR1 as DFQATT and CDR2 as SNEGSKA (reference sequence). The CDR3 sequence: CSAPGLAVLSTDTQYF. The DNA of the CDR3 is TGCAGTGCCCCGGGACTAGCGGTCCTTAGCACAGATACGCAGTATTTT.

This chain joins TRBV20-1 and TRBJ2-7; TRBD2 matches at 9 bases. This CDR3 has 14 amino acids. The V gene end was trimmed by 6 bases and the J gene end by 2 bases; junction bases not matched to a gene: 8. The germline CDR1 and CDR2 sequences are DFQATT and SNEGSKA (reference sequence). CDR3 sequence reads: CSAEVTSGTYEQYF. CDR3 DNA: TGCAGTGCCGAAGTGACTAGCGGAACCTACGAGCAGTACTTC.

The chain joins TRBV4-3 to TRBJ2-4; D not certain. In germline, CDR1 is LGHNA, CDR2 YSLEER. The CDR3 totals 17 residues. V lost 1 base and J lost 2, with 15 bases in between. The CDR3 protein is CASSQGVGGGPKNIQYF. The CDR3 DNA follows: TGCGCCAGCAGCCAAGGGGTTGGCGGTGGGCCCAAAAACATTCAGTACTTC.

The chain uses TRBV7-2 and TRBJ2-7; a possible D gene is TRBD1 (6 bases). This CDR3 has 16 residues. Trimming stripped 5 bases from V and 0 bases from J, with 17 bases between. Germline V lookup: CDR1 SGHTA, CDR2 FQGNSA. The CDR3 reads CASSIRAGDYSYEQYF. In DNA, the CDR3 is TGTGCCAGCAGCATCCGGGCAGGGGATTACTCCTACGAGCAGTACTTC.

This clonotype has more than one count but fewer than ten. The rearrangement joins TRBV3-1 to TRBJ2-3, with 12 nucleotides matching TRBD2. CDR1 is LGHDT and CDR2 is YNNKEL in the germline V gene (reference sequence). The CDR3 has 19 residues. V lost 4 bases and J lost 1; bases outside the gene matches: 12. CDR3 sequence: CASSPPSGRARVGTDTQYF. The CDR3 DNA follows: TGTGCCAGCAGCCCTCCTAGCGGGAGGGCCAGGGTGGGCACAGATACGCAGTATTTT.

This clonotype came up a few times. An end of the junction differs from the germline gene, which may be a read error. The gene calls are TRBV11-2 and TRBJ2-5, with D unresolved. This CDR3 spans 15 amino acids. Per germline, CDR1 SGHAT and CDR2 FQNNGV. The CDR3 sequence: CASSLRQSYQETQYF. The CDR3 DNA sequence: TGTGCCAGCAGCTTAAGGCAGTCGTACCAGGAGACCCAGTACTTC.

This clonotype was counted between two and nine times. The rearrangement links TRBV28 to TRBJ1-5; 9 nucleotides line up with TRBD1. The CDR3 sequence is 17 residues long. Germline values: CDR1 MDHEN, CDR2 SYDVKM. V trimming: 3 bases; J trimming: 8 bases; junction bases outside the gene matches: 14. DNA for the CDR3: TGTGCCAGCAGTTTCTTAACGGGACAGGGTCTCATCAAGCCCCAGCATTTT. It codes for CASSFLTGQGLIKPQHF.

The chain has TRBV4-3 and TRBJ2-3, with 9 bases lining up with TRBD1. Looked up from germline, CDR1 is LGHNA and CDR2 is YSLEER. The trim removed 0 bases at V and 9 bases at J, leaving 4 bases unmatched. This CDR3 comprises 14 residues. CDR3 region: CASSQDPGQGTQYF. The CDR3, as DNA: TGCGCCAGCAGCCAAGATCCGGGACAGGGAACGCAGTATTTT.